This TCR beta chain was sequenced for a study of PD-L1 blockade in urothelial cancer. At the level of the study: Patients arrived having already received 0 to 3 prior chemotherapy regimens. Median blood clonality was approximately 0.08, with 75,000 to 100,000 unique TCRs.

Synthetic analogs of TCR templates were spiked into every PCR. The repertoire was sequenced with immunoSEQ multiplex PCR; TCRdb's copy has only in-frame clones and lacks some. The sample carries over 25,000 clones, approximately 80% recorded once. This clone was observed once. Regarding time point: peripheral blood 6 weeks after treatment start. Patients presented with locally advanced or metastatic urothelial carcinoma. Germline trimming cut 1 base from V and 10 bases from J; bases unmatched to any gene: 9. Germline CDR1 is MDHEN and CDR2 is SYDVKM. CDR3 length: 15 amino acids. The starting material was PBMCs, obtained around atezolizumab (anti-PD-L1) treatment. This TCR derives from a man aged 70-80 years with urothelial cancer. The chain combines TRBV28 with TRBJ1-4, with 7 bases matching TRBD1. The CDR3 protein is CASSLLEGQRAKLFF. The DNA for the CDR3 is TGTGCCAGCAGTTTATTAGAGGGACAGAGGGCAAAACTGTTTTTT.